Listed here are 30 T cell receptor beta chains from one sample, sequenced in a study of cytomegalovirus exposure and HLA in healthy donors. Using immunoSEQ multiplex PCR, the repertoire was profiled, and TCRdb retains in-frame clones only, with some absent. The profile shows 65,000 to 75,000 clones, 85% to 95% of them singletons. Sequencing input: PBMCs. These receptors originate from a woman aged 18-29 years in good health and CMV-seropositive.

This clone was seen more than once but under ten times. The chain couples TRBV6-5 to TRBJ1-2, with 7 bases identical to TRBD1. With 2 bases clipped from V and 2 bases from J, the junction kept 2 bases outside the gene matches. Germline-derived CDR1 and CDR2 are MNHEY and SVGAGI. This CDR3 region has 14 residues. The chain's CDR3 is CASSYRGPNYGYTF. CDR3 in DNA: TGTGCCAGCAGTTACAGGGGGCCCAACTATGGCTACACCTTC.

The table lists this clone with a count of one. The chain couples TRBV6-6 to TRBJ1-1, with 7 bases lining up with TRBD1. The CDR3 contains 14 residues. The junction had 9 bases not matched to a gene; V was cut back by 6 bases and J by 5 bases. Germline V gene lookup returns CDR1 MNHNY and CDR2 SVGAGI (reference sequence). The CDR3 nucleotides are TGTGCCAGCAGGCCCGAGGGGGCGGGAACTGAAGCTTTCTTT. It translates to CASRPEGAGTEAFF.

CDR3 protein: CASSLLYGSGTEAFF. CDR3 coding DNA: TGTGCCAGCAGTTTACTGTATGGGTCGGGCACTGAAGCTTTCTTT. The V and J genes are TRBV27 and TRBJ1-1; no clear D. Trimming pared 2 bases from V and 4 bases from J, leaving 14 bases between. The CDR3 contains 15 residues. The germline V gene has CDR1 MNHEY and CDR2 SMNVEV (reference sequence).

The V and J genes are TRBV4-1 and TRBJ1-5; TRBD1 aligns across 11 bases. The CDR3 loop spans 17 amino acids. V dropped 1 base and J dropped 1; count of bases not matched to a gene: 3. Germline V CDR1 and CDR2: MGHRA, YSYEKL. This chain's CDR3 is CASSQGTGGGSNQPQHF. The CDR3 coding sequence is TGCGCCAGCAGCCAAGGGACAGGGGGCGGGAGCAATCAGCCCCAGCATTTT.

With respect to this clone: This same CDR3 is encoded by further DNA sequences in the sample. The gene calls are TRBV6-6 and TRBJ1-2, with TRBD1 matching 7 bases. J gave up 3 bases and V 5 bases, and 3 bases lay outside the gene matches. Germline V lookup: CDR1 MNHNY, CDR2 SVGAGI (reference sequence). The CDR3 extends over 13 amino acids. CDR3 nucleotides: TGTGCCAGCAGTCCCACAGGGGACTATGGCTACACCTTC. Amino acid sequence: CASSPTGDYGYTF.

The rearrangement links TRBV5-4 to TRBJ2-2; a possible D gene is TRBD1 (6 bases). Trimming took off 4 bases at V and 4 bases at J, with 14 bases between the two ends. The CDR3 is 15 residues long. Germline assignment: CDR1 SGHNT and CDR2 YYREEE (reference sequence). CDR3 nucleotide sequence: TGTGCCAGCAGCCCGGACAGCTCGGCCACCGGGGAGCTGTTTTTT. This codes for CASSPDSSATGELFF.

The chain joins TRBV2 to TRBJ1-5, with TRBD1 identical over 8 bases. Germline loops: CDR1 SNHLY, CDR2 FYNNEI. CDR3 length: 15 amino acids. J lost 1 base, V lost 4 bases, and 3 bases had no gene match. In nucleotides, the CDR3 is TGTGCCAGCAGTGGACAGGGGAGGAGCAATCAGCCCCAGCATTTT. Amino acid sequence: CASSGQGRSNQPQHF.

The chain carries TRBV7-2 and TRBJ2-7; D unclear. Trimming shortened V by 5 bases and J by 2 bases, and 4 bases separated the two germline ends. The V gene's germline CDR1 is SGHTA and CDR2 FQGNSA. This CDR3 is 11 amino acids long. The chain's CDR3 is CASSPAYEQYF. DNA of the CDR3: TGTGCCAGCAGCCCAGCCTACGAGCAGTACTTC.

This chain uses TRBV28 with TRBJ2-7; 7 nucleotides agree with TRBD1. CDR1 is MDHEN and CDR2 is SYDVKM in the germline V gene. This CDR3 region has 15 residues. Losses at the gene ends were 1 base for V and 4 bases for J; bases not matched to a gene: 7. The CDR3 DNA reads as TGTGCCAGCAGTTTATTCGGGACAGCGAGTTACGAGCAGTACTTC. Protein: CASSLFGTASYEQYF.

CDR3 nucleotide sequence: TGTGCCAGCTCACCGGGACAGATAGATGGCTACACCTTC. Residues: CASSPGQIDGYTF. The chain employs TRBV18 and TRBJ1-2; 7 nucleotides align to TRBD1. This CDR3 has 13 amino acids. V shed 3 bases, J shed 6 bases, and the junction held 4 bases outside the gene matches. Germline values: CDR1 KGHSH, CDR2 LQKENI.

The chain joins TRBV6-1 to TRBJ1-1; the match to TRBD1 covers 10 bases. The CDR3 is 14 residues long. Germline loops: CDR1 MNHNS, CDR2 SASEGT. J gave up 6 bases and V 6 bases, and 7 bases lay outside the gene matches. CDR3 sequence: CASRQTGGPPEAFF. CDR3 DNA: TGTGCCAGCAGGCAGACAGGGGGCCCTCCTGAAGCTTTCTTT.

The chain joins TRBV7-9 to TRBJ1-2, with 7 bases identical to TRBD1. The CDR3 is 14 residues long. Trimming took 5 bases from V and 5 from J; bases not matched to a gene: 8. The germline CDR1 and CDR2 sequences are SEHNR and FQNEAQ (reference sequence). Written as DNA, the CDR3 is TGTGCCAGCAGCACGCCGGACAGGCGATATGGCTACACCTTC. This codes for CASSTPDRRYGYTF.

V is TRBV11-2 and J is TRBJ1-5; the D is unclear. From germline, CDR1 is SGHAT and CDR2 FQNNGV. V was clipped by 9 bases and J by 0 bases, with 15 bases between them. This CDR3 contains 15 residues. CDR3 amino acids: CARARHFLSNQPQHF. CDR3 nucleotides: TGTGCCAGGGCGAGACACTTCCTTAGCAATCAGCCCCAGCATTTT.

Remarks on this clone: Other DNA sequences in the sample encode the same CDR3. The chain uses TRBV18 and TRBJ2-6, with unresolved D. This CDR3 is built from 15 residues. Trimming pared 3 bases from V and 2 bases from J, leaving 8 bases between. CDR1 is KGHSH and CDR2 is LQKENI in the germline V gene. The CDR3 protein is CASSPLETGANVLTF. As DNA, the CDR3 is TGTGCCAGCTCACCTTTGGAGACTGGGGCCAACGTCCTGACTTTC.

The chain combines TRBV7-9 with TRBJ2-1, with TRBD1 matching 8 bases. Per germline, CDR1 SEHNR and CDR2 FQNEAQ (reference sequence). The J segment lost 3 bases and the V segment lost 6 bases, leaving 4 bases of the junction unmatched. The CDR3 is made up of 14 amino acids. This CDR3 is CASSPGQVYNEQFF. The CDR3 region has the DNA TGTGCCAGCAGTCCGGGACAGGTCTACAATGAGCAGTTCTTC.

CDR3 residues: CASSLGLNGNEQYF. CDR3 coding DNA: TGTGCCAGCAGCTTGGGCCTCAACGGGAACGAGCAGTACTTC. The rearrangement uses TRBV5-4 and TRBJ2-7; tentatively, D is TRBD2 (5 bases). This CDR3 contains 14 residues. Germline-derived CDR1 and CDR2 are SGHNT and YYREEE (reference sequence). V gave up 0 bases and J gave up 5 bases, with 12 bases separating them.

CDR3 sequence: CASSLGRGRNEQFF. Written as DNA, the CDR3 is TGTGCCAGCAGCTTAGGCAGGGGGCGCAATGAGCAGTTCTTC. The chain combines TRBV7-9 with TRBJ2-1, with 8 bases that match TRBD1. After removal of 1 base from V and 6 bases from J, the junction contained 2 bases not matched to a gene. Per the germline V gene, CDR1 is SEHNR and CDR2 is FQNEAQ (reference sequence). This CDR3 contains 14 residues.

The chain couples TRBV5-6 to TRBJ2-5; TRBD2 is a possible D gene (6 bases). The CDR3 is 14 amino acids. The germline gives CDR1 SGHDT, CDR2 YYEEEE. Trimming took 0 bases from V and 5 from J, leaving 11 bases between them. As DNA, the CDR3 is TGTGCCAGCAGCTTGGCGGGAGTGAGGGAGACCCAGTACTTC. Amino acid sequence: CASSLAGVRETQYF.

The gene calls are TRBV11-2 and TRBJ2-5; D is possibly TRBD2 (6 bases). Looked up from germline, CDR1 is SGHAT and CDR2 is FQNNGV. The CDR3 has 17 residues. V lost 1 base, J lost 2 bases, and 17 bases lay in between. CDR3 DNA sequence: TGTGCCAGCAGCTTAGGATGGGGCGGGGTGCGGCAAGAGACCCAGTACTTC. Translation: CASSLGWGGVRQETQYF.

V and J are TRBV6-1 and TRBJ2-3; TRBD2 matches at 7 bases. Germline CDR1 MNHNS, CDR2 SASEGT. The CDR3 totals 16 residues. Trimming at V came to 3 bases and at J to 0 bases, leaving 6 bases not matched to a gene. The CDR3 DNA sequence: TGTGCCAGCAGTGAGCAAGCGGGGCCTAGCACAGATACGCAGTATTTT. Amino acids: CASSEQAGPSTDTQYF.

V is TRBV19 and J is TRBJ1-5; 7 nucleotides line up with TRBD1. CDR3 size: 15 residues. Germline assignment: CDR1 LNHDA and CDR2 SQIVND (reference sequence). The ends lost 5 bases at V and 3 bases at J; junction bases unmatched: 7. DNA of the CDR3: TGTGCCAGTAGTCCTCCGACAGGGATCAATCAGCCCCAGCATTTT. Translation gives CASSPPTGINQPQHF.

This clone was seen a single time. The chain carries TRBV19 and TRBJ1-6, with 9 bases fitting TRBD1. The CDR3 is 17 residues long. The germline V gene encodes CDR1 LNHDA and CDR2 SQIVND (reference sequence). V shed 6 bases and J 9 bases; nucleotides not matched to a gene: 15. CDR3 sequence reads: CASSYSKTGQGSSPLHF. The CDR3 bases are TGTGCCAGTAGCTACTCGAAGACGGGACAGGGTAGTTCACCCCTCCACTTT.

The chain is built from TRBV4-2 and TRBJ1-2, with TRBD1 matching 10 bases. The trim removed 1 base at V and 6 bases at J, leaving 8 bases unmatched. This CDR3 region has 16 residues. The germline gives CDR1 LGHNA, CDR2 YNFKEQ. The CDR3 protein is CASSQGLRTGGDGYTF. In DNA form, the CDR3 reads TGTGCCAGCAGCCAAGGTTTACGGACAGGGGGTGATGGCTACACCTTC.

The chain joins TRBV30 to TRBJ1-6; D uncertain. The CDR3 sequence is 17 residues long. Germline assignment: CDR1 GTSNPN and CDR2 SVGIG (reference sequence). The V and J ends lost 3 bases and 5 bases respectively, with 20 bases between them. The CDR3 DNA follows: TGTGCCTGGAGGAAAGGAGAGCCTCATTCAAATAATTCACCCCTCCACTTT. Translated: CAWRKGEPHSNNSPLHF.

The chain employs TRBV5-6 and TRBJ2-7; possibly TRBD1 for D (5 bases). Deletions cut 4 bases from V and 2 bases from J, with 16 bases between. The length of the CDR3 is 15 residues. In germline, CDR1 is SGHDT, CDR2 YYEEEE. This CDR3 reads CASSTTGAETYEQYF. CDR3 DNA: TGTGCCAGCAGCACCACAGGCGCTGAAACCTACGAGCAGTACTTC. The variable domain in full, with the rest retrieved from reference TRBV5-6 and TRBJ2-7, is DAGVTQSPTHLIKTRGQQVTLRCSPKSGHDTVSWYQQALGQGPQFIFQYYEEEERQRGNFPDRFSGHQFPNYSSELNVNALLLGDSALYLCASSTTGAETYEQYFGPGTRLTVT.

This sequence joins TRBV5-6 and TRBJ1-1, with 7 positions matching TRBD1. The CDR3 is made up of 13 amino acids. Germline loops: CDR1 SGHDT, CDR2 YYEEEE. The ends lost 1 base at V and 4 bases at J; junction bases unmatched: 1. The CDR3 DNA reads as TGTGCCAGCAGCTTGAGGGGGCTCACTGAAGCTTTCTTT. Protein sequence: CASSLRGLTEAFF. Full variable domain (outside the CDR3, taken from reference TRBV5-6 and TRBJ1-1): DAGVTQSPTHLIKTRGQQVTLRCSPKSGHDTVSWYQQALGQGPQFIFQYYEEEERQRGNFPDRFSGHQFPNYSSELNVNALLLGDSALYLCASSLRGLTEAFFGQGTRLTVV.

The CDR3, as DNA: TGCAGCGTTGAACTGGCAGGGAGGAGTGGCTACACCTTC. The encoded protein is CSVELAGRSGYTF. The rearrangement links TRBV29-1 to TRBJ1-2, with D tentatively TRBD1 (5 bases). This CDR3 is 13 amino acids long. From germline, CDR1 is SQVTM and CDR2 ANQGSEA. V was clipped by 2 bases and J by 7 bases, with 14 bases between them.

The rearrangement links TRBV15 to TRBJ2-3, with a weak D call TRBD1 (5 bases). The CDR3 length is 13 residues. From germline, CDR1 is LNHNV and CDR2 YYDKDF (reference sequence). V was cut by 0 bases and J by 8 bases, with 9 bases left in between. For the CDR3, the DNA is TGTGCCACCAGCAGAGATAGGGGCGTTACGCAGTATTTT. Translation gives CATSRDRGVTQYF.

The rearrangement joins TRBV6-1 to TRBJ1-2; possibly TRBD1 for D (5 bases). The V gene's germline CDR1 is MNHNS and CDR2 SASEGT. V lost 7 bases to trimming and J lost 1 base, with 16 bases between them. The CDR3 runs to 15 residues. CDR3 in DNA: TGTGCCAGCACTTGGGACGGGGGGGTTAACTATGGCTACACCTTC. The encoded protein is CASTWDGGVNYGYTF.

CDR3 protein: CASSQDPTRGNQPQHF. DNA of the CDR3: TGCGCCAGCAGCCAAGACCCCACTCGGGGCAATCAGCCCCAGCATTTT. The V gene is TRBV4-3, the J gene TRBJ1-5; D gene ambiguous. Per germline, CDR1 LGHNA and CDR2 YSLEER. The CDR3 is 16 residues long. V gave up 0 bases and J gave up 2 bases, with 11 bases separating them.